The clone carrying this T cell receptor beta chain showed up many times. Its antigen remains unknown. This entry belongs to a study of identical twins. Notes on the study in general: Among out-of-frame alpha sequences shared by twins, low generation probability occurred in excess. Possibly, invariant MAIT and iNKT cells partly confounded zero-insertion analyses. Conclusions rested on cross-sectional statistics rather than following the same donors.

This CDR3 is 12 amino acids long. CDR1 is MDHEN, CDR2 SYDVKM, per germline. V was cut by 4 bases and J by 5 bases, with 8 bases left in between. TCRdb passed the 5' RACE reads through MiXCR, listing each CDR3 protein once. The sample has 150,000 or so distinct CDR3 sequences; 3.5% are singletons. Donors uniformly comprised healthy Caucasians. The chain carries TRBV28 and TRBJ1-1; D is ambiguous. The sequenced material came from memory T cells sorted from blood. The TCR originated in a man between 18 and 29 years old in good health. The CDR3 DNA is TGTGCCAGCAGTTCCCCGGTTACTGAAGCTTTCTTT. Translating gives CASSSPVTEAFF.